This T cell receptor (beta chain) was sequenced during a study of low-dose radiotherapy and immunotherapy resistance in tumors. TRAV and TRBV primers primed cDNA for both TCRalpha and TCRbeta. Amplification of TCRs used a constant-region primer and V-primer adapter for around 20 PCR cycles. TCRdb fed the reads into MiXCR, producing one record per CDR3 protein. The data hold 13,000 to 15,000 distinct CDR3 sequences, with approximately 68% observed a single time. Germline CDR1 reads MNHEY; CDR2 reads SVGEGT. V was shortened by 5 bases and J by 8 bases, with 9 bases between the two germline ends. The CDR3 runs 12 residues.

The V gene is TRBV6-2 or TRBV6-3, the J gene TRBJ1-4; tentatively, D is TRBD1 (5 bases). The TCR comes from a human donor with advanced metastatic prostate, ovarian, gallbladder or colorectal cancer (not recorded which). This table probably holds off-target reads from a library built for another chain. DNA for the CDR3: TGTGCCAGCAGTCCAGGGAAAGAAAAACTGTTTTTT. Its translation is CASSPGKEKLFF.